The 8 T cell receptor beta chains in this list originate from one sample, sequenced in a study of CD8+CD57+ T cells in acquired aplastic anemia. By flow cytometry, patients selected for sequencing had shown an expansion of CD8+CD57+ cells. Profiling that covered TCR beta VDJ and CDR3 relied on genomic DNA as its template. TCRdb re-analysed the reads in MiXCR, keeping a single row per CDR3 protein. Of around 200,000 distinct CDR3 sequences listed, over 40% are singletons. Sequenced sample: sorted CD4+, CD8+, or CD8+CD57+ T cells (not recorded which) from PBMCs. Receptor source: a human donor with aplastic anemia.

The rearrangement links TRBV18 to TRBJ1-4; no clear D. The CDR3 consists of 15 residues. Germline values: CDR1 KGHSH, CDR2 LQKENI. Trimming shortened V by 1 base and J by 3 bases, and 9 bases separated the two germline ends. The CDR3 DNA sequence: TGTGCCAGCTCACCACAGGCACGTCCTAATGAAAAACTGTTTTTT. Protein product: CASSPQARPNEKLFF.

This sequence joins TRBV28 and TRBJ2-1; unclear D gene. The CDR3 sequence is 15 residues long. Trimming took off 6 bases at V and 5 bases at J, with 17 bases between the two ends. Germline loops: CDR1 MDHEN, CDR2 SYDVKM. The chain's CDR3 is CASRTESGRHNEQFF. DNA of the CDR3: TGTGCCAGCAGGACCGAATCTGGACGTCACAATGAGCAGTTCTTC.

For the CDR3, the DNA is TGTGCCAGTAGTTCCCGGACAGGGGGCAGGGCTGAAGCTTTCTTT. Encoded protein: CASSSRTGGRAEAFF. This chain uses TRBV19 with TRBJ1-1; 11 bases align to TRBD1. The CDR3 extends over 15 amino acids. Trimming took 5 bases from V and 6 from J; bases not matched to a gene: 8. The germline V gene encodes CDR1 LNHDA and CDR2 SQIVND (reference sequence).

This clonotype occurred many times. The chain uses TRBV5-1 and TRBJ1-2, with a weak D call TRBD1 (5 bases). The V end lost 4 bases, the J end lost 0 bases, and 13 bases lay between the germline ends. Germline lookup yields CDR1 SGHRS and CDR2 YFSETQ. This CDR3 is 15 amino acids long. CDR3 nucleotide sequence: TGCGCCAGCAGCCCGGGGACCGCAGCTAACTATGGCTACACCTTC. It translates to CASSPGTAANYGYTF.

J is TRBJ1-3 and V is TRBV7-3; perhaps TRBD1 as D (6 bases). Looked up from germline, CDR1 is SGHTA and CDR2 is FQGTGA. V lost 0 bases, J lost 4 bases, and 13 bases lay in between. CDR3 length equals 16 residues. CDR3 sequence (DNA): TGTGCCAGCAGCTTAACGGGCAGGGGATCCGGAAACACCATATATTTT. Protein sequence: CASSLTGRGSGNTIYF.

The gene calls are TRBV19 and TRBJ2-5; perhaps TRBD2 as D (6 bases). CDR3 size: 15 residues. The V end lost 2 bases, the J end lost 3 bases, and 13 bases lay between the germline ends. Per germline, CDR1 LNHDA and CDR2 SQIVND (reference sequence). The CDR3 coding sequence is TGTGCCAGTAGTATACTGGGCGGAGGGAAAGAGACCCAGTACTTC. Its protein is CASSILGGGKETQYF.

This chain's CDR3 is CSARGTGSTDTQYF. CDR3 sequence (DNA): TGCAGTGCTAGAGGGACAGGGAGCACAGATACGCAGTATTTT. This chain links TRBV20-1 with TRBJ2-3; 8 bases align to TRBD1. This CDR3 is built from 14 residues. Trimming at V came to 1 base and at J to 0 bases, leaving 0 bases not matched to a gene. Germline lookup yields CDR1 DFQATT and CDR2 SNEGSKA (reference sequence).

This clonotype came up many times. The chain carries TRBV20-1 and TRBJ1-2, with 10 positions matching TRBD1. CDR3 length: 13 residues. The junction had 4 bases not matched to a gene; V was cut back by 5 bases and J by 4 bases. Looked up from germline, CDR1 is DFQATT and CDR2 is SNEGSKA (reference sequence). The CDR3 DNA sequence: TGCAGTGCTGACCGGACAGGGGGCTATGGCTACACCTTC. Its translation is CSADRTGGYGYTF.